This record looks at one TCR beta chain sequence and its context. This specimen belongs to a study of cytotoxic CD8 clonotypes in ibrutinib-treated CLL. Trimming removed 1 base at V and 1 base at J, with 12 bases between. The germline V gene has CDR1 SGHTA and CDR2 FQGNSA. The CDR3 consists of 16 residues. TCRdb's table, derived via immunoSEQ multiplex PCR, lists solely in-frame clones and lacks some. The table shows over 150,000 clones, with 81% occurring only once. The specimen comprised PBMCs, sampled after 12 months of ibrutinib treatment. This chain joins TRBV7-2 and TRBJ2-3, with a weak D call TRBD2 (5 bases). The sequence came from a human donor with chronic lymphocytic leukemia. Here the CDR3 DNA reads TGTGCCAGCAGCTTAGTGGTCGGGATAGGCACAGATACGCAGTATTTT. It is translated as CASSLVVGIGTDTQYF.